A single sample is the source of the 7 T cell receptor beta chains below, sequenced in a study of beta chain features in type 1 diabetes. The whole isolated RNA underwent reverse transcription, so sequencing captured expressed TCRB transcripts. Sequencing was performed with immunoSEQ multiplex PCR; in TCRdb, only in-frame clones are kept and a portion is missing. The table includes approximately 330,000 clones, 9.5% to 12% detected once. Input material: naive CD4+ T cells from blood. These receptors came from a woman in her 30s in good health.

This clone showed up just a few times. The chain employs TRBV18 and TRBJ2-7; 11 bases are shared with TRBD2. The CDR3 runs 14 residues. Germline V lookup: CDR1 KGHSH, CDR2 LQKENI. The V and J ends lost 5 bases and 5 bases, in that order; junction bases with no gene match: 5. CDR3 DNA: TGTGCCAGCTCATTGGGACTAGCGGAGGACGAGCAGTACTTC. Protein: CASSLGLAEDEQYF. Using reference TRBV18 and TRBJ2-7 for the parts outside the CDR3, the full variable domain is NAGVMQNPRHLVRRRGQEARLRCSPMKGHSHVYWYRQLPEEGLKFMVYLQKENIIDESGMPKERFSAEFPKEGPSILRIQQVVRGDSAAYFCASSLGLAEDEQYFGPGTRLTVT.

This chain joins TRBV10-3 and TRBJ2-7, with TRBD2 matching over 16 bases. This CDR3 has 19 amino acids. Germline-derived CDR1 and CDR2 are ENHRY and SYGVKD. The junction had 5 bases not matched to a gene; V was cut back by 0 bases and J by 0 bases. The CDR3, as DNA: TGTGCCATCAGTGAGTCCTGGGGACTAGCGGGAGGGAGCTCCTACGAGCAGTACTTC. Protein: CAISESWGLAGGSSYEQYF.

This clone was detected a few times. J is TRBJ1-4 and V is TRBV7-2; TRBD1 might be the D (5 bases). Germline V gives CDR1 SGHTA, CDR2 FQGNSA. This CDR3 contains 14 residues. Trimming took 2 bases from V and 7 from J, leaving 11 bases between them. CDR3 loop: CASSLRQGSEKLFF. CDR3 sequence (DNA): TGTGCCAGCAGCTTAAGGCAGGGTTCTGAAAAACTGTTTTTT.

The table lists this clone with a few counts. This rearrangement joins TRBV2 to TRBJ2-3, with TRBD1 matching 9 bases. The germline V gene encodes CDR1 SNHLY and CDR2 FYNNEI. The CDR3 is 14 residues long. Trimming cost V 7 bases and J 1 base; bases outside gene matches: 3. CDR3 loop: CASNRDRGTDTQYF. The CDR3 DNA follows: TGTGCCAGCAATCGGGACAGGGGCACAGATACGCAGTATTTT.

This clone was seen more than once but under ten times. This sequence joins TRBV25-1 and TRBJ2-2, with 7 bases aligning to TRBD1. The CDR3 is made up of 15 amino acids. The junction had 4 bases not matched to a gene; V was cut back by 3 bases and J by 3 bases. Germline CDR1 and CDR2: MGHDK and SYGVNS. The CDR3 nucleotides are TGTGCCAGCAGTGACCAACAGGGGTACACCGGGGAGCTGTTTTTT. This codes for CASSDQQGYTGELFF.

The chain couples TRBV19 to TRBJ1-2; D may be TRBD1 (6 bases). The ends were cut back, 6 bases at V and 1 base at J, with 21 bases in the middle. CDR3 size: 17 residues. In germline, CDR1 is LNHDA, CDR2 SQIVND (reference sequence). The CDR3 here is CASRYTGQPYYNYGYTF. The CDR3 DNA follows: TGTGCCAGTAGATACACGGGACAACCCTATTATAACTATGGCTACACCTTC.

The chain has TRBV7-2 and TRBJ2-7, with a possible D match to TRBD2 (5 bases). Germline CDR1 SGHTA, CDR2 FQGNSA. V gave up 0 bases and J gave up 3 bases, with 9 bases separating them. The length of the CDR3 is 14 residues. CDR3 loop: CASSLAGVVYEQYF. The CDR3 nucleotides read TGTGCCAGCAGCTTAGCGGGAGTGGTCTACGAGCAGTACTTC.